Following are 3 T cell receptor beta chains from one sample sequenced in a study of molecular identifiers for immune sequencing clone quantification. TCRdb passed the PCR reads through MiXCR, listing each CDR3 protein once. This sample has around 470,000 distinct CDR3 sequences; roughly 25% occur once, and the top ten carry around 0.8%. Sequencing was carried out using naive CD8+ T cells from blood, with Jurkat cell RNA spiked in. Documented subset: FACS-sorted CD8+CD4-CCR7+CD45RA+ naive T cells. These receptors were obtained from a human donor in good health. Some libraries in this study had Jurkat cell RNA spiked in.

J is TRBJ2-3 and V is TRBV19, with no clear D. Germline CDR1 and CDR2: LNHDA and SQIVND (reference sequence). The CDR3 sequence is 14 residues long. Trimming left V 5 bases short and J 7 bases short, with 16 bases between. The DNA for the CDR3 is TGTGCCAGTAGTCCAGGACCAGACCGCCATACGCAGTATTTT. It is translated as CASSPGPDRHTQYF. The full variable domain, with the rest looked up from reference TRBV19 and TRBJ2-3, is DGGITQSPKYLFRKEGQNVTLSCEQNLNHDAMYWYRQDPGQGLRLIYYSQIVNDFQKGDIAEGYSVSREKKESFPLTVTSAQKNPTAFYLCASSPGPDRHTQYFGPGTRLTVL.

The table lists this clonotype with a few counts. The chain uses TRBV10-1 and TRBJ2-7; D is ambiguous. Germline-derived CDR1 and CDR2 are WNHNN and SYGVQD (reference sequence). Deletions cut 8 bases from V and 1 base from J, with 9 bases between. This CDR3 contains 12 residues. CDR3 nucleotides: TGCGCCAGCGGGGATGGATCCTACGAGCAGTACTTC. This gives the protein CASGDGSYEQYF.

This clonotype was found a few times. The chain is built from TRBV2 and TRBJ2-3, with a tentative D call TRBD2 (6 bases). This CDR3 has 16 residues. Germline V lookup: CDR1 SNHLY, CDR2 FYNNEI. The germline V and J ends were trimmed by 6 bases and 0 bases, with 16 bases remaining between them. In nucleotides, the CDR3 is TGTGCCAGCAGGGTCCTAGCGCTACAAAGCACAGATACGCAGTATTTT. This translates into CASRVLALQSTDTQYF.